The 15 T cell receptor beta chains below come from one sample, sequenced in a study of cytomegalovirus exposure and HLA in healthy donors. PCR employed 60 Vbeta and 13 Jbeta primers. This table comes from immunoSEQ multiplex PCR, and its TCRdb copy is limited to in-frame clones, with some not included. The repertoire holds about 86,000 clones, with around 80% as singletons. Sequencing was carried out using PBMCs. These receptors originate from a male donor in good health and CMV-seropositive.

CDR3 region: CASSIGYEQYF. As DNA, the CDR3 is TGTGCCAGCAGCATCGGTTACGAGCAGTACTTC. J is TRBJ2-7 and V is TRBV14; D not resolved. CDR3 length: 11 amino acids. CDR1 SGHDN and CDR2 FVKESK come from the germline V gene. Trimming pared 5 bases from V and 4 bases from J, leaving 6 bases between.

This clone was seen a handful of times. J is TRBJ1-3 and V is TRBV6-1; D gene unclear. Trimming cost V 2 bases and J 8 bases, with 7 bases left between them. The CDR3 loop spans 12 amino acids. The germline gives CDR1 MNHNS, CDR2 SASEGT. The CDR3 DNA sequence: TGTGCCAGCAGTGAACAGATCCACACCATATATTTT. Protein product: CASSEQIHTIYF.

V usage is TRBV11-3 and J usage is TRBJ2-3; D perhaps matches TRBD2 (5 bases). The CDR3 is made up of 17 amino acids. Trimming left V 3 bases short and J 1 base short, with 17 bases between. Germline CDR1 is SGHNT and CDR2 is YENEEA. The CDR3 DNA sequence: TGTGCCAGCAGCTTGCCGAATCTAGCACATGGCACAGATACGCAGTATTTT. Protein product: CASSLPNLAHGTDTQYF.

This chain joins TRBV5-4 and TRBJ1-4; D gene unclear. V lost 4 bases and J lost 0, with 13 bases in between. The CDR3 runs 16 residues. The V gene's germline CDR1 is SGHNT and CDR2 YYREEE (reference sequence). The CDR3 DNA reads as TGTGCCAGCAGCAACCGTCCGACTGCAACTAATGAAAAACTGTTTTTT. Its protein is CASSNRPTATNEKLFF.

This clone has only one observation. The V and J genes are TRBV27 and TRBJ2-3, with D possibly TRBD2 on 6 matching bases. The CDR3 sequence is 15 residues long. V was cut by 5 bases and J by 2 bases, with 14 bases left in between. Per germline, CDR1 MNHEY and CDR2 SMNVEV (reference sequence). The CDR3 DNA is TGTGCCAGCAGTCTCTTTAGCGGATCCACAGATACGCAGTATTTT. Encoded protein: CASSLFSGSTDTQYF.

The V gene is TRBV28, the J gene TRBJ2-1; TRBD2 matches 8 bases. V trimming: 7 bases; J trimming: 7 bases; junction bases outside the gene matches: 15. CDR3 length: 16 amino acids. CDR1 is MDHEN, CDR2 SYDVKM, per germline. CDR3 coding DNA: TGTGCCAGCACCAACCTCGGGTCGGGAGGGGAGAATGAGCAGTTCTTC. Protein product: CASTNLGSGGENEQFF.

There are a few counts of this clone. V and J are TRBV7-7 and TRBJ2-5; perhaps TRBD1 as D (5 bases). This CDR3 comprises 14 residues. Trimming cost V 2 bases and J 5 bases, with 12 bases left between them. CDR1 SSHAT and CDR2 FNYEAQ come from the germline V gene (reference sequence). The CDR3 nucleotides read TGTGCCAGCAGCTTAAACCCAGGGTCTGAGACCCAGTACTTC. Protein product: CASSLNPGSETQYF.

V usage is TRBV9 and J usage is TRBJ2-5; 10 bases line up with TRBD2. With V trimmed by 0 bases and J by 1 base, 6 bases remained unmatched. Germline V gene data show CDR1 as SGDLS and CDR2 as YYNGEE. CDR3 size: 17 residues. The CDR3: CASSVGASGRLQETQYF. CDR3 coding DNA: TGTGCCAGCAGCGTAGGGGCTAGCGGGAGACTCCAAGAGACCCAGTACTTC.

With regard to this clone: This sample includes further DNA sequences coding for the same CDR3. The chain is built from TRBV6-4 and TRBJ2-3, with 10 bases matching TRBD2. Trimming took 6 bases from V and 1 from J; bases not matched to a gene: 4. Looked up from germline, CDR1 is MRHNA and CDR2 is SNTAGT. This CDR3 has 15 amino acids. The CDR3 protein is CASSLLAGGTDTQYF. The CDR3 DNA follows: TGTGCCAGCAGCCTTCTAGCGGGGGGCACAGATACGCAGTATTTT.

V is TRBV27 and J is TRBJ2-3; 7 bases fit TRBD1. The V segment lost 8 bases and the J segment 4 bases; nucleotides outside the gene matches: 15. The CDR3 is 16 residues long. Per germline, CDR1 MNHEY and CDR2 SMNVEV (reference sequence). The CDR3 DNA follows: TGTGCCAGCGCGGCAAGCTCGACAGGGCTAGCAGATACGCAGTATTTT. Its translation is CASAASSTGLADTQYF.

The J gene is TRBJ1-1, the V gene TRBV5-1, with D tentatively TRBD1 (5 bases). Trimming pared 4 bases from V and 2 bases from J, leaving 12 bases between. The CDR3 is 14 residues long. The germline V gene encodes CDR1 SGHRS and CDR2 YFSETQ. The CDR3 sequence is CASSRVQVNTEAFF. The CDR3 DNA reads TGCGCCAGCAGCCGTGTACAGGTAAACACTGAAGCTTTCTTT.

The chain recombines TRBV9 with TRBJ2-3; the match to TRBD2 covers 9 bases. The germline V gene has CDR1 SGDLS and CDR2 YYNGEE. CDR3 length: 16 amino acids. V lost 3 bases, J lost 4 bases, and 9 bases stayed unmatched. The CDR3 region is CASSERGLAGADTQYF. The CDR3 DNA follows: TGTGCCAGCAGCGAGAGGGGACTAGCCGGTGCAGATACGCAGTATTTT.

The gene calls are TRBV5-1 and TRBJ2-7; D is unclear. The CDR3 spans 13 residues. Trimming cost V 0 bases and J 1 base, with 5 bases left between them. The germline V gene has CDR1 SGHRS and CDR2 YFSETQ. DNA for the CDR3: TGCGCCAGCAGCTTGGAAGCTTCCTACGAGCAGTACTTC. It translates to CASSLEASYEQYF.

The genes are TRBV7-2 and TRBJ2-3; 10 bases agree with TRBD2. Trimming at V came to 4 bases and at J to 6 bases, leaving 10 bases not matched to a gene. In germline, CDR1 is SGHTA, CDR2 FQGNSA. The CDR3 spans 16 residues. The CDR3 DNA reads as TGTGCCAGCAGCTCAGCTAGCGGGAGCGGTAGGGATACGCAGTATTTT. This translates into CASSSASGSGRDTQYF.

The chain uses TRBV6-5 and TRBJ2-1; 10 bases match TRBD2. With V trimmed by 4 bases and J by 9 bases, 9 bases remained unmatched. The germline CDR1 and CDR2 sequences are MNHEY and SVGAGI. The CDR3 covers 15 residues. The CDR3 DNA reads as TGTGCCAGCAGTTCGGAAAGCGGGAGGGCCATTGAGCAGTTCTTC. This codes for CASSSESGRAIEQFF.